A single sample gave rise to the 5 T cell receptor beta chains below, sequenced in a study of blood T cell repertoires in COVID-19. The table came from immunoSEQ multiplex PCR; TCRdb's copy has only in-frame clones and leaves some out. The repertoire holds over 250,000 clones, with around nine tenths as singletons. The sequenced sample consisted of PBMCs or T cells enriched from blood (not recorded which). These receptors came from a woman under 30 who had recovered from COVID-19.

The V call is TRBV12-3 or TRBV12-4, the J call TRBJ2-7, with a tentative D call TRBD2 (6 bases). This CDR3 contains 13 residues. Deletions cut 7 bases from V and 3 bases from J, with 13 bases between. The CDR3 here is CASMSSENYEQYF. CDR3 DNA sequence: TGTGCCAGCATGTCTAGCGAAAACTACGAGCAGTACTTC.

The V call is TRBV28, the J call TRBJ1-1; 12 bases agree with TRBD1. Trimming cost V 5 bases and J 6 bases; bases outside gene matches: 10. The CDR3 is made up of 16 amino acids. CDR1 is MDHEN, CDR2 SYDVKM, per germline. The CDR3 here is CASSPPQGQGASEAFF. In DNA form, the CDR3 reads TGTGCCAGCAGTCCCCCGCAGGGACAGGGGGCTTCTGAAGCTTTCTTT.

The rearrangement links TRBV18 to TRBJ2-7; D is undetermined. The ends were cut back, 1 base at V and 1 base at J, with 11 bases in the middle. Per germline, CDR1 KGHSH and CDR2 LQKENI. This CDR3 has 15 residues. The CDR3 DNA reads TGTGCCAGCTCACCACTGTCGCCTATATCCTACGAGCAGTACTTC. Its protein is CASSPLSPISYEQYF. Full variable domain (rest looked up from reference TRBV18 and TRBJ2-7): NAGVMQNPRHLVRRRGQEARLRCSPMKGHSHVYWYRQLPEEGLKFMVYLQKENIIDESGMPKERFSAEFPKEGPSILRIQQVVRGDSAAYFCASSPLSPISYEQYFGPGTRLTVT.

This clone was observed a handful of times. The gene calls are TRBV2 and TRBJ2-3; maybe TRBD2 (5 bases). The CDR3 runs to 14 residues. Germline CDR1 and CDR2: SNHLY and FYNNEI. V gave up 5 bases and J gave up 2 bases, with 11 bases separating them. CDR3 DNA sequence: TGTGCCAGCAGTTGGACTGGAGACACAGATACGCAGTATTTT. This codes for CASSWTGDTDTQYF.

This chain uses TRBV19 with TRBJ1-1; a possible D gene is TRBD1 (6 bases). Germline CDR1 is LNHDA and CDR2 is SQIVND (reference sequence). The V gene lost 6 bases and the J gene lost 1 base, with 21 bases spanning the gap. The CDR3 is 17 amino acids. The CDR3 bases are TGTGCCAGTAGCCCTCCAAGGGGGGGACGGGAGAACACTGAAGCTTTCTTT. This sequence encodes CASSPPRGGRENTEAFF.